The source of this T cell receptor (beta chain) is a study of OX40 agonist ivuxolimab in advanced cancers. Study information: Intravenous ivuxolimab at 0.01 to 10 mg/kg was given to patients every 2 weeks.

The CDR3 has 12 residues. V was pared by 4 bases and J by 2 bases, with 8 bases between. Germline assignment: CDR1 GTSNPN and CDR2 SVGIG (reference sequence). Study-level findings and limits: Among patients with partial responses at 0.1-3.0 mg/kg, clonal expansion was among the lowest.

This table comes from immunoSEQ multiplex PCR, and its TCRdb copy is limited to in-frame clones, with some not included. The table includes around 100,000 clones, over 75% detected once. Turning to this clone: Its antigen is undetermined.

V and J are TRBV30 and TRBJ2-5, with D possibly being TRBD2 (6 bases). Sequenced here: CD4+ or CD8+ T cells sorted from blood, sampled in a trial of the OX40 agonist ivuxolimab. The receptor was derived from an adult with an advanced solid tumor such as melanoma, head and neck, liver or kidney cancer. The CDR3 here is CAWTSGQETQYF. As DNA, the CDR3 is TGTGCCTGGACCAGCGGGCAAGAGACCCAGTACTTC.